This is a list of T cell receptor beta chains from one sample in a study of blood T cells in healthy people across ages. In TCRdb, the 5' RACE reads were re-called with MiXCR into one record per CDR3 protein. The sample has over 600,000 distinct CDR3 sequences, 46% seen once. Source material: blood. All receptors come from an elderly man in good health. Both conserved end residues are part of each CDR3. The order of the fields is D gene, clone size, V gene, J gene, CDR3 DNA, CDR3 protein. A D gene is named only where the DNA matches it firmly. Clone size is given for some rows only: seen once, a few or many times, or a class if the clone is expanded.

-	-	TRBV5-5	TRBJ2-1	TGTGCCAGCAACCTAGCGCCGCTCTACAATGAGCAGTTCTTC	CASNLAPLYNEQFF
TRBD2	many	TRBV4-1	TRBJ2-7	TGCGCCAGCAGCCTCCTAGCGGGAGAAAACTACGAGCAGTACTTC	CASSLLAGENYEQYF
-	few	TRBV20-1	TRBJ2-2	TGCAGTGCTAGGAGTGGAGGCAGGGCGAACACCGGGGAGCTGTTTTTT	CSARSGGRANTGELFF
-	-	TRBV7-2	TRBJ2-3	TGTGCCAGCGACCCCGGGATTGGCACAGATACGCAGTATTTT	CASDPGIGTDTQYF
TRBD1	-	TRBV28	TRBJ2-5	TGTGCCAGCAGCTATACAGGGGCTAAGACCCAGTACTTC	CASSYTGAKTQYF
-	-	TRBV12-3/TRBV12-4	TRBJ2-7	TGTGCCAGCAGGCCAGGGGCCAGCCCCTACGAGCAGTACTTC	CASRPGASPYEQYF
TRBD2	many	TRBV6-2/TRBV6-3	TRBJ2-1	TGTGCCAGCAGTTCCCTCGGACTAGCGGGAGGCCGGAATGAGCAGTTCTTC	CASSSLGLAGGRNEQFF
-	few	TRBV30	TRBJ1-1	TGTGCCTGGAGTGTCCCCTCAGGGAGCACTGAAGCTTTCTTT	CAWSVPSGSTEAFF
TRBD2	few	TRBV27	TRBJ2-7	TGTGCCAGCACCGAGCGCCCGGGAGGGCGACTAGCCCACGAGCAGTACTTC	CASTERPGGRLAHEQYF
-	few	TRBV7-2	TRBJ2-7	TGTGCCAGCAGCTTAGGTGTAGAAAGGAACGAGCAGTACTTC	CASSLGVERNEQYF
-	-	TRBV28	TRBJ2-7	TGTGCCAGCAGTTTATGGGGGGGTGGGGAGACGGCCTACGAGCAGTACTTC	CASSLWGGGETAYEQYF
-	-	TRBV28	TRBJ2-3	TGTGCCAGCAGTTCTTGGACCCCTCTCACAGATACGCAGTATTTT	CASSSWTPLTDTQYF
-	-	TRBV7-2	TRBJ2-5	TGTGCCAGCAGTGCGGGACAGCTCAATGAGCAGTACTTC	CASSAGQLNEQYF
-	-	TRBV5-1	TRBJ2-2	TGCGCCAGCAGCAAATTGGTCAGGGGAGACACCGGGGAGCTGTTTTTT	CASSKLVRGDTGELFF